Described below is a single T cell receptor beta chain sequence and its context. Its target is not known. The data are from a study of monozygotic twins with inflammatory bowel disease. From germline, CDR1 is MNHNS and CDR2 SASEGT. This CDR3 region has 15 residues. Study findings and constraints: It was not supported that a single strong signal or clonotype was associated with IBD.

UMIs were attached via template switching, each with a 6-nucleotide sample barcode. Reanalyzing the 5' RACE reads, TCRdb keeps one entry per CDR3 protein, without DNA. The sample has hundreds of thousands of distinct CDR3 sequences; the top ten hold 2% to 3%. The receptor was derived from a human donor with ulcerative colitis or Crohn's disease, or a healthy co-twin of an affected twin (not recorded which). Material for sequencing was blood. The chain uses TRBV6-1 and TRBJ1-5; no DNA is available, so the TRBD1 call from TCRdb remains unchecked. The CDR3: CASNLRTVNRQPQHF.